These 32 T cell receptor beta chains share one sample of origin, sequenced in a study of cytomegalovirus exposure and HLA in healthy donors (dated 2017 in TCRdb). Libraries came from the immunoSEQ multiplex PCR assay. For the multiplex PCR, a mixture combining 60 forward primers for TCR Vbeta segments and 13 reverse primers for TCR Jbeta segments was used. The table was pulled from immuneACCESS by TCRdb, which kept in-frame rearrangements only. Such tables lose some clones; where checked, under half of the loss comes from unresolved V genes, and the rest has no known cause. This sample comprises 120,000 to 150,000 clones, over 60% of them detected only once. The leading ten clones occupy over 0.6% of the sample. Sequences were obtained from PBMCs. All receptors derive from a male donor in good health and CMV-seronegative.

CDR3 DNA: TGTGCCAGCAGCGTAGCGGCGACTAGCGGGGGGGCTCGGGAGCAGTTCTTC. This gives the protein CASSVAATSGGAREQFF. The J gene is TRBJ2-1, the V gene TRBV9; 14 positions agree with TRBD2. From germline, CDR1 is SGDLS and CDR2 YYNGEE. Trimming took 0 bases from V and 10 from J; bases not matched to a gene: 9. The CDR3 has 17 residues.

V and J are TRBV18 and TRBJ1-2; 9 bases align to TRBD1. In germline, CDR1 is KGHSH, CDR2 LQKENI. J was trimmed by 6 bases and V by 5 bases; bases with no gene match: 10. The CDR3 loop spans 15 amino acids. The CDR3 DNA sequence: TGTGCCAGCTCAAAAGGACAGGGGAGTCGGGATGGCTACACCTTC. This sequence encodes CASSKGQGSRDGYTF.

The chain couples TRBV11-3 to TRBJ2-7; 10 bases align to TRBD1. The CDR3 length is 15 residues. Trimming cost V 0 bases and J 5 bases; bases outside gene matches: 4. Looked up from germline, CDR1 is SGHNT and CDR2 is YENEEA. The CDR3 DNA is TGTGCCAGCAGCTTAGAGGGGACAGGGGCCCACGAGCAGTACTTC. Translation gives CASSLEGTGAHEQYF.

The chain is built from TRBV10-3 and TRBJ1-2, with D possibly being TRBD1 (5 bases). The germline gives CDR1 ENHRY, CDR2 SYGVKD. The CDR3 sequence is 13 residues long. Trimming took 3 bases from V and 1 from J, leaving 6 bases between them. CDR3 sequence reads: CAISDRDNYGYTF. For the CDR3, the DNA is TGTGCCATCAGTGACAGGGATAACTATGGCTACACCTTC.

The chain carries TRBV19 and TRBJ2-7, with 7 bases aligning to TRBD1. With V trimmed by 1 base and J by 4 bases, 7 bases remained unmatched. Germline CDR1 LNHDA, CDR2 SQIVND (reference sequence). CDR3 length: 15 amino acids. In DNA form, the CDR3 reads TGTGCCAGTAGTATAGGACAGGGACACCCGTACGAGCAGTACTTC. Translation: CASSIGQGHPYEQYF.

Of note for this clone: Without the conserved terminal phenylalanine or tryptophan, this CDR3 likely stems from a read error. The V call is TRBV4-1, the J call TRBJ1-6; TRBD1 aligns across 9 bases. CDR1 and CDR2 from the germline V gene are MGHRA and YSYEKL. The CDR3 has 17 residues. With V trimmed by 2 bases and J by 7 bases, 9 bases remained unmatched. The CDR3 DNA reads as TGCGCCAGCAGCCAACCCCAGGCCGGGACAGGGAATTCACCCCTCCACCTT. Protein sequence: CASSQPQAGTGNSPLHL.

The rearrangement uses TRBV7-2 and TRBJ2-7, with TRBD1 as a possible D gene (6 bases). Trimming took off 1 base at V and 5 bases at J, with 15 bases between the two ends. CDR1 and CDR2 from the germline V gene are SGHTA and FQGNSA. The CDR3 has 15 amino acids. Here the CDR3 reads CASSLESRGRDEQYF. DNA for the CDR3: TGTGCCAGCAGCTTAGAGAGCAGGGGTAGGGACGAGCAGTACTTC. The complete variable domain, with remaining parts taken from reference TRBV7-2 and TRBJ2-7, reads GAGVSQSPSNKVTEKGKDVELRCDPISGHTALYWYRQSLGQGLEFLIYFQGNSAPDKSGLPSDRFSAERTGGSVSTLTIQRTQQEDSAVYLCASSLESRGRDEQYFGPGTRLTVT.

The chain has TRBV5-6 and TRBJ1-6; D perhaps matches TRBD1 (5 bases). This CDR3 is built from 16 residues. V lost 3 bases and J 0 bases, leaving 10 bases between the germline ends. The germline V gene has CDR1 SGHDT and CDR2 YYEEEE. CDR3 in DNA: TGTGCCAGCAGCTATACCAGGGACTCCTATAATTCACCCCTCCACTTT. It specifies CASSYTRDSYNSPLHF. The full variable domain, completed using reference TRBV5-6 and TRBJ1-6, is DAGVTQSPTHLIKTRGQQVTLRCSPKSGHDTVSWYQQALGQGPQFIFQYYEEEERQRGNFPDRFSGHQFPNYSSELNVNALLLGDSALYLCASSYTRDSYNSPLHFGNGTRLTVT.

This clone was detected only once. The rearrangement joins TRBV6-5 to TRBJ1-1; 9 bases map to TRBD1. CDR3 size: 15 residues. Unmatched junction bases numbered 9, after V lost 6 bases and J lost 4 bases. The germline V gene encodes CDR1 MNHEY and CDR2 SVGAGI. The DNA for the CDR3 is TGTGCCAGCAGACCAACAGGGGGCGGGAGCACTGAAGCTTTCTTT. This sequence encodes CASRPTGGGSTEAFF.

V and J are TRBV2 and TRBJ2-5; TRBD2 aligns across 10 bases. CDR3 length: 15 amino acids. The junction had 7 bases not matched to a gene; V was cut back by 4 bases and J by 5 bases. Germline CDR1 reads SNHLY; CDR2 reads FYNNEI. CDR3 sequence reads: CASSASSGSTETQYF. The CDR3 nucleotides read TGTGCCAGCAGTGCCTCTAGCGGGAGTACGGAGACCCAGTACTTC.

The rearrangement uses TRBV25-1 and TRBJ2-7, with 10 bases matching TRBD1. V lost 4 bases to trimming and J lost 4 bases; unmatched junction nucleotides: 13. Germline assignment: CDR1 MGHDK and CDR2 SYGVNS. The CDR3 totals 17 residues. The CDR3 sequence: CASSAAGSGQGTYEQYF. The CDR3, as DNA: TGTGCCAGCAGTGCTGCAGGCTCGGGACAGGGGACGTACGAGCAGTACTTC.

The J gene is TRBJ1-4, the V gene TRBV6-4; D is perhaps TRBD1 (6 bases). CDR1 and CDR2 from the germline V gene are MRHNA and SNTAGT. V lost 2 bases and J lost 8, with 12 bases in between. This CDR3 has 14 amino acids. CDR3 protein: CASSDRPGVEKLFF. CDR3 nucleotides: TGTGCCAGCAGTGACAGGCCAGGGGTCGAAAAACTGTTTTTT.

The chain recombines TRBV7-2 with TRBJ2-5; TRBD1 agrees at 7 bases. Germline-derived CDR1 and CDR2 are SGHTA and FQGNSA. V lost 4 bases, J lost 5 bases, and 10 bases stayed unmatched. The CDR3 covers 15 residues. CDR3 coding DNA: TGTGCCAGCAGCTCAGCAGAAGGGGGCTGGGAGACCCAGTACTTC. It is translated as CASSSAEGGWETQYF.

The chain couples TRBV7-6 to TRBJ2-3; TRBD2 might be the D (5 bases). CDR3 length: 14 residues. Trimming shortened V by 4 bases and J by 1 base, and 9 bases separated the two germline ends. Germline V lookup: CDR1 SGHVS, CDR2 FNYEAQ. CDR3 residues: CASSYGSGTDTQYF. The CDR3 nucleotides read TGTGCCAGCAGCTATGGGAGCGGCACAGATACGCAGTATTTT. The full variable domain, rest sourced from reference TRBV7-6 and TRBJ2-3, is GAGVSQSPRYKVTKRGQDVALRCDPISGHVSLYWYRQALGQGPEFLTYFNYEAQQDKSGLPNDRFSAERPEGSISTLTIQRTEQRDSAMYRCASSYGSGTDTQYFGPGTRLTVL.

The J gene is TRBJ2-7, the V gene TRBV5-6, with D possibly matching TRBD2 (6 bases). Germline V gives CDR1 SGHDT, CDR2 YYEEEE. V lost 3 bases and J lost 3, with 19 bases in between. CDR3 length: 16 residues. CDR3 in amino acids: CASSWGGPTTGYEQYF. As DNA, the CDR3 is TGTGCCAGCAGCTGGGGAGGACCCACAACTGGCTACGAGCAGTACTTC.

V gene TRBV6-6 combines with J gene TRBJ2-1; TRBD1 agrees at 7 bases. CDR3 length equals 13 residues. V gave up 6 bases and J gave up 6 bases; unmatched junction bases: 5. Looked up from germline, CDR1 is MNHNY and CDR2 is SVGAGI (reference sequence). The CDR3 protein is CASSPTGRNEQFF. The CDR3 DNA reads as TGTGCCAGCAGCCCGACAGGGCGCAATGAGCAGTTCTTC.

V usage is TRBV18 and J usage is TRBJ1-1; a possible D gene is TRBD1 (5 bases). Trimming pared 5 bases from V and 5 bases from J, leaving 9 bases between. This CDR3 comprises 12 residues. CDR1 and CDR2 from the germline V gene are KGHSH and LQKENI. CDR3 bases: TGTGCCAGCTCAAGGGAGGGGACTGAAGCTTTCTTT. This encodes CASSREGTEAFF.

Only a few counts were recorded for this clone. The chain joins TRBV4-3 to TRBJ2-7, with TRBD2 identical over 9 bases. The germline gives CDR1 LGHNA, CDR2 YSLEER. The J segment lost 3 bases and the V segment lost 4 bases, leaving 7 bases of the junction unmatched. The CDR3 runs 15 residues. CDR3 coding DNA: TGCGCCAGCAGCCCATATAGCGGGAGCTTCTACGAGCAGTACTTC. Amino acids: CASSPYSGSFYEQYF.

This clone was counted a single time. This rearrangement joins TRBV6-1 to TRBJ1-1; no clear D gene. In germline, CDR1 is MNHNS, CDR2 SASEGT. V lost 2 bases and J lost 4, with 5 bases in between. This CDR3 has 12 residues. The CDR3 loop is CASSETGTEAFF. In DNA form, the CDR3 reads TGTGCCAGCAGTGAAACGGGCACTGAAGCTTTCTTT.

This chain joins TRBV7-9 and TRBJ1-1, with 8 positions matching TRBD1. Germline V gives CDR1 SEHNR, CDR2 FQNEAQ (reference sequence). The junction had 12 bases not matched to a gene; V was cut back by 3 bases and J by 0 bases. This CDR3 contains 18 residues. The CDR3 sequence is CASSFGRGPVLVNTEAFF. The CDR3 DNA is TGTGCCAGCAGCTTCGGCAGGGGGCCCGTTTTGGTGAACACTGAAGCTTTCTTT.

The gene calls are TRBV25-1 and TRBJ2-5; 12 bases match TRBD1. This CDR3 has 17 amino acids. The V and J ends lost 5 bases and 5 bases, in that order; junction bases with no gene match: 12. From germline, CDR1 is MGHDK and CDR2 SYGVNS. CDR3 region: CASSPHPGTGGGETQYF. The CDR3 bases are TGTGCCAGCAGTCCTCACCCCGGGACAGGGGGCGGGGAGACCCAGTACTTC.

The V and J genes are TRBV19 and TRBJ1-2, with D hard to call. The CDR3 extends over 14 amino acids. The germline CDR1 and CDR2 sequences are LNHDA and SQIVND (reference sequence). Trimming shortened V by 7 bases and J by 1 base, and 13 bases separated the two germline ends. This chain's CDR3 is CASTPTGYNYGYTF. The CDR3 coding sequence is TGTGCCAGTACCCCCACGGGATATAACTATGGCTACACCTTC.

This rearrangement joins TRBV6-1 to TRBJ2-3; 10 bases match TRBD1. This CDR3 is 16 amino acids long. Germline V gene lookup returns CDR1 MNHNS and CDR2 SASEGT. V gave up 3 bases and J gave up 3 bases; unmatched junction bases: 6. The DNA of the CDR3 is TGTGCCAGCAGTGACGGACAGGGGGTAAGAACAGATACGCAGTATTTT. Translation gives CASSDGQGVRTDTQYF.

The chain carries TRBV6-5 and TRBJ2-7, with 11 bases matching TRBD1. Losses at the gene ends were 2 bases for V and 3 bases for J; bases not matched to a gene: 3. The CDR3 consists of 15 residues. Germline V CDR1 and CDR2: MNHEY, SVGAGI. The CDR3 here is CASSYRDRGNYEQYF. The CDR3, as DNA: TGTGCCAGCAGTTACAGGGACAGGGGGAACTACGAGCAGTACTTC.

This chain joins TRBV5-1 and TRBJ2-3; 10 bases align to TRBD2. Germline V gene data show CDR1 as SGHRS and CDR2 as YFSETQ. V gave up 0 bases and J gave up 2 bases; unmatched junction bases: 3. The CDR3 contains 16 residues. The CDR3 here is CASSLGGTSATDTQYF. The CDR3 nucleotides are TGCGCCAGCAGCTTGGGAGGGACTAGCGCCACAGATACGCAGTATTTT.

This chain connects TRBV19 to TRBJ2-7, with 7 positions matching TRBD1. Per germline, CDR1 LNHDA and CDR2 SQIVND (reference sequence). V was pared by 7 bases and J by 4 bases, with 10 bases of the junction left unmatched. The CDR3 sequence is 14 residues long. CDR3 sequence: CASTSGDRLYEQYF. CDR3 sequence (DNA): TGTGCCAGTACCTCTGGGGACAGACTGTACGAGCAGTACTTC. The whole variable domain, remainder taken from reference TRBV19 and TRBJ2-7, is DGGITQSPKYLFRKEGQNVTLSCEQNLNHDAMYWYRQDPGQGLRLIYYSQIVNDFQKGDIAEGYSVSREKKESFPLTVTSAQKNPTAFYLCASTSGDRLYEQYFGPGTRLTVT.

V is TRBV19 and J is TRBJ1-2, with 10 positions matching TRBD1. Trimming took 5 bases from V and 3 from J; bases not matched to a gene: 6. Per germline, CDR1 LNHDA and CDR2 SQIVND (reference sequence). This CDR3 contains 15 residues. CDR3 coding DNA: TGTGCCAGTAGTTTGAGACAGGGGGCGGACTATGGCTACACCTTC. It yields the protein CASSLRQGADYGYTF.

J is TRBJ2-7 and V is TRBV6-1, with unresolved D. CDR1 and CDR2 (germline): MNHNS, SASEGT. The CDR3 is made up of 14 amino acids. The ends were cut back, 1 base at V and 2 bases at J, with 9 bases in the middle. The CDR3 nucleotides read TGTGCCAGCAGTGAAGAGCCGCGTACCTACGAGCAGTACTTC. This codes for CASSEEPRTYEQYF.

Notes on this clone: Other DNA sequences in this sample translate to the same CDR3. The V gene is TRBV30, the J gene TRBJ1-5; D gene ambiguous. Germline V gene sequence: CDR1 GTSNPN, CDR2 SVGIG (reference sequence). Trimming cost V 0 bases and J 4 bases, with 7 bases left between them. CDR3 size: 13 residues. The CDR3 DNA reads TGTGCCTGGAGTGTTACCGGTAATCAGCCCCAGCATTTT. This translates into CAWSVTGNQPQHF.

This clone was observed a few times. The chain joins TRBV29-1 to TRBJ2-3, with a weak D call TRBD2 (5 bases). Per the germline V gene, CDR1 is SQVTM and CDR2 is ANQGSEA. The CDR3 length is 12 residues. V lost 6 bases and J 1 base, leaving 8 bases between the germline ends. CDR3 residues: CSVTEGTDTQYF. DNA of the CDR3: TGCAGCGTCACGGAGGGCACAGATACGCAGTATTTT.

Concerning this clone: A junction boundary mismatches the germline segment, possibly from a read error. This sequence joins TRBV7-9 and TRBJ1-2, with D maybe TRBD1 (5 bases). The germline gives CDR1 SEHNR, CDR2 FQNEAQ (reference sequence). This CDR3 spans 18 amino acids. CDR3 amino acids: CSSSLRGAGQEGNYGYTF. The CDR3 nucleotides read TGTTCCAGCAGCTTACGGGGTGCGGGGCAGGAGGGCAACTATGGCTACACCTTC.

A note on this clone: The junction departs from the called germline gene at one end, perhaps through a read error. The sample holds other DNA sequences that translate to the same CDR3. The V call is TRBV30, the J call TRBJ2-1; tentatively, D is TRBD2 (6 bases). Germline loops: CDR1 GTSNPN, CDR2 SVGIG (reference sequence). This CDR3 contains 14 residues. CDR3 protein: CAWTTGGSYNEQFF. In DNA, the CDR3 is TGCGCCTGGACGACCGGGGGATCCTACAATGAGCAGTTCTTC.